This entry lists 28 T cell receptor beta chains sequenced from one sample in a study of cytomegalovirus exposure and HLA in healthy donors. Amplification used 60 Vbeta primers and 13 Jbeta primers. Here immunoSEQ multiplex PCR was the method, and the copy in TCRdb shows in-frame clones only, minus some. This sample contains around 77,000 clones. Sequencing was carried out using PBMCs. The receptors here all came from a man aged 45 to 65 in good health and CMV-seropositive.

The genes are TRBV27 and TRBJ1-5; a weak D match, TRBD1 (6 bases). The germline V gene has CDR1 MNHEY and CDR2 SMNVEV (reference sequence). The CDR3 spans 11 residues. The V and J ends lost 4 bases and 15 bases respectively, with 13 bases between them. This chain's CDR3 is CASSSQGEVHF. CDR3 DNA sequence: TGTGCCAGCAGTTCACAGGGTGAAGTGCATTTT.

J is TRBJ2-5 and V is TRBV5-8; 12 bases are a match to TRBD1. The CDR3 spans 15 residues. Germline CDR1 SGHTS, CDR2 YDEGEE. Trimming took 4 bases from V and 5 from J; bases not matched to a gene: 6. DNA for the CDR3: TGTGCCAGCAGCACCGGGACAGGGGGCGAGGAGACCCAGTACTTC. The encoded protein is CASSTGTGGEETQYF.

The chain carries TRBV4-1 and TRBJ1-3; perhaps TRBD1 as D (6 bases). Trimming left V 5 bases short and J 0 bases short, with 11 bases between. This CDR3 has 15 amino acids. Germline CDR1 reads MGHRA; CDR2 reads YSYEKL. CDR3 in amino acids: CASSGQGPSGNTIYF. The CDR3 DNA reads as TGCGCCAGCAGCGGCCAGGGGCCCTCTGGAAACACCATATATTTT.

The chain is built from TRBV10-3 and TRBJ2-7, with 11 bases that match TRBD2. V lost 0 bases and J lost 9; bases outside the gene matches: 1. CDR3 size: 13 residues. CDR1 ENHRY and CDR2 SYGVKD come from the germline V gene. CDR3: CAISESSGRAQYF. DNA for the CDR3: TGTGCCATCAGTGAGTCTAGCGGGAGGGCGCAGTACTTC.

V and J are TRBV19 and TRBJ2-5; 10 bases line up with TRBD1. The V segment lost 5 bases and the J segment 5 bases; nucleotides outside the gene matches: 5. CDR3 length: 14 amino acids. Per germline, CDR1 LNHDA and CDR2 SQIVND (reference sequence). The CDR3 sequence is CASSSRQGAETQYF. The CDR3 DNA reads TGTGCCAGTAGTTCACGACAGGGGGCTGAGACCCAGTACTTC.

Comments on this clone: In the same sample, other DNA sequences code for this CDR3. V and J are TRBV19 and TRBJ2-3; 7 nucleotides align to TRBD2. This CDR3 region has 18 residues. The germline gives CDR1 LNHDA, CDR2 SQIVND (reference sequence). The CDR3 spells CAISKLEGLAVSTDTQYF. Written as DNA, the CDR3 is TGTGCTATCAGCAAGTTGGAGGGTCTAGCGGTTAGCACAGATACGCAGTATTTT.

CDR3 amino acids: CASSSDRGSYNEQFF. The DNA of the CDR3 is TGTGCCAGCAGCTCAGACAGGGGGTCATACAATGAGCAGTTCTTC. The chain recombines TRBV5-4 with TRBJ2-1; TRBD1 matches 9 bases. V shed 3 bases, J shed 4 bases, and the junction held 5 bases outside the gene matches. This CDR3 is built from 15 residues. From germline, CDR1 is SGHNT and CDR2 YYREEE (reference sequence).

The chain couples TRBV7-6 to TRBJ2-1; no clear D. The length of the CDR3 is 14 residues. V was trimmed by 2 bases and J by 4 bases, leaving 9 bases between them. Germline CDR1 SGHVS, CDR2 FNYEAQ. CDR3 in DNA: TGTGCCAGCAGCTTAACACCTTTTTACAATGAGCAGTTCTTC. It codes for CASSLTPFYNEQFF.

The rearrangement links TRBV6-1 to TRBJ1-4; 11 bases are shared with TRBD1. The V gene's germline CDR1 is MNHNS and CDR2 SASEGT. J gave up 11 bases and V 7 bases, and 6 bases lay outside the gene matches. This CDR3 comprises 13 residues. Here the CDR3 reads CASTGQGAHKLFF. The CDR3 DNA follows: TGTGCCAGCACCGGACAGGGGGCGCATAAACTGTTTTTT.

Written as DNA, the CDR3 is TGTGCCAGCAGTTCCCCGGGGGGGTCGTACACCGGGGAGCTGTTTTTT. Its protein product is CASSSPGGSYTGELFF. J is TRBJ2-2 and V is TRBV6-6, with 8 bases aligning to TRBD2. The germline V gene encodes CDR1 MNHNY and CDR2 SVGAGI (reference sequence). CDR3 length: 16 amino acids. V lost 4 bases, J lost 3 bases, and 7 bases stayed unmatched.

J is TRBJ1-2 and V is TRBV9, with 7 nucleotides matching TRBD1. The J segment lost 8 bases and the V segment lost 4 bases, leaving 8 bases of the junction unmatched. This CDR3 contains 13 residues. Per germline, CDR1 SGDLS and CDR2 YYNGEE. The CDR3 nucleotides are TGTGCCAGCAGCTTTCGACAGGGAGACGGCTACACCTTC. It encodes CASSFRQGDGYTF.

V usage is TRBV2 and J usage is TRBJ1-5, with TRBD1 matching over 7 bases. The germline V gene encodes CDR1 SNHLY and CDR2 FYNNEI. V gave up 5 bases and J gave up 2 bases; unmatched junction bases: 6. This CDR3 is built from 15 residues. For the CDR3, the DNA is TGTGCCAGCAGTCAGGGGGGCGCGGGCAATCAGCCCCAGCATTTT. Encoded protein: CASSQGGAGNQPQHF.

The V and J genes are TRBV11-2 and TRBJ1-1; 7 nucleotides match TRBD1. V shed 4 bases, J shed 3 bases, and the junction held 14 bases outside the gene matches. The CDR3 is 17 residues long. CDR1 SGHAT and CDR2 FQNNGV come from the germline V gene. The CDR3: CASSSYPGGIWDTEAFF. In DNA, the CDR3 is TGTGCCAGCAGCTCATACCCAGGGGGTATATGGGACACTGAAGCTTTCTTT.

The chain combines TRBV5-1 with TRBJ2-7; TRBD1 matches 7 bases. Germline assignment: CDR1 SGHRS and CDR2 YFSETQ. The CDR3 is made up of 14 amino acids. V gave up 0 bases and J gave up 5 bases; unmatched junction bases: 5. CDR3 sequence: CASSLGKGANEQYV. CDR3 nucleotides: TGCGCCAGCAGCTTGGGGAAGGGGGCGAACGAGCAGTACGTC.

This rearrangement joins TRBV6-6 to TRBJ2-5, with D maybe TRBD1 (7 bases). CDR3 length equals 15 residues. Per the germline V gene, CDR1 is MNHNY and CDR2 is SVGAGI (reference sequence). V lost 2 bases and J lost 3, with 13 bases in between. The CDR3 region is CASSYEGAGKETQYF. CDR3 sequence (DNA): TGTGCCAGCAGTTACGAGGGGGCGGGAAAAGAGACCCAGTACTTC.

The chain employs TRBV19 and TRBJ1-1, with a weak D call TRBD1 (5 bases). This CDR3 is built from 14 residues. Trimming cost V 5 bases and J 6 bases, with 16 bases left between them. Germline loops: CDR1 LNHDA, CDR2 SQIVND (reference sequence). The CDR3 is CASSSGGGWAEAFF. The CDR3 region has the DNA TGTGCCAGTAGTTCGGGGGGAGGGTGGGCTGAAGCTTTCTTT.

The V gene is TRBV10-3, the J gene TRBJ1-1; 11 bases fit TRBD1. Germline trimming cut 6 bases from V and 5 bases from J; bases unmatched to any gene: 5. Germline loops: CDR1 ENHRY, CDR2 SYGVKD. The CDR3 length is 14 residues. The DNA of the CDR3 is TGTGCCATCAGCCCTGGACAGGGGGCTACTGAAGCTTTCTTT. Translated: CAISPGQGATEAFF.

This chain links TRBV30 with TRBJ1-1; D is possibly TRBD1 (6 bases). Germline values: CDR1 GTSNPN, CDR2 SVGIG (reference sequence). Trimming shortened V by 2 bases and J by 2 bases, and 12 bases separated the two germline ends. The CDR3 extends over 14 amino acids. CDR3 in amino acids: CAWSRTGYNTEAFF. CDR3 nucleotide sequence: TGTGCCTGGAGTCGTACAGGGTATAACACTGAAGCTTTCTTT.

V and J are TRBV5-1 and TRBJ1-6, with 7 positions matching TRBD1. V gave up 2 bases and J gave up 10 bases; unmatched junction bases: 6. The CDR3 loop spans 14 amino acids. Germline V gene data show CDR1 as SGHRS and CDR2 as YFSETQ. This CDR3 reads CASSFFRGLSPLHF. The CDR3 DNA is TGCGCCAGCAGCTTTTTCAGGGGGTTGTCACCCCTCCACTTT.

The chain links TRBV19 to TRBJ2-3, with 8 bases lining up with TRBD2. The CDR3 contains 15 residues. Trimming took 7 bases from V and 5 from J; bases not matched to a gene: 11. Germline values: CDR1 LNHDA, CDR2 SQIVND (reference sequence). The CDR3 coding sequence is TGTGCCAGTAATGACGGGGGGGCCGCTGAAGATACGCAGTATTTT. Amino acid sequence: CASNDGGAAEDTQYF.

V gene TRBV5-1 combines with J gene TRBJ2-2; 8 nucleotides line up with TRBD2. CDR1 SGHRS and CDR2 YFSETQ come from the germline V gene. The V and J ends lost 4 bases and 5 bases, in that order; junction bases with no gene match: 7. The CDR3 sequence is 15 residues long. The CDR3 is CASSLRRGETGELFF. CDR3 nucleotides: TGCGCCAGCAGCCTCCGGCGGGGGGAGACCGGGGAGCTGTTTTTT.

V and J are TRBV2 and TRBJ1-5; 8 nucleotides agree with TRBD1. The CDR3 is made up of 15 amino acids. Germline-derived CDR1 and CDR2 are SNHLY and FYNNEI. The J segment lost 6 bases and the V segment lost 5 bases, leaving 9 bases of the junction unmatched. As DNA, the CDR3 is TGTGCCAGCAGTACTAAGACAGGGGCTAGTCAGCCCCAGCATTTT. It codes for CASSTKTGASQPQHF.

V and J are TRBV5-1 and TRBJ2-1; 8 nucleotides match TRBD2. Germline lookup yields CDR1 SGHRS and CDR2 YFSETQ. The ends lost 3 bases at V and 2 bases at J; junction bases unmatched: 4. This CDR3 is 15 amino acids long. The CDR3 bases are TGCGCCAGCAGCTCTACTAGCGGAGCCTACAATGAGCAGTTCTTC. Amino acid sequence: CASSSTSGAYNEQFF.

The V and J genes are TRBV28 and TRBJ2-1; 11 nucleotides line up with TRBD1. CDR1 and CDR2 from the germline V gene are MDHEN and SYDVKM. The CDR3 has 15 residues. The V segment lost 3 bases and the J segment 8 bases; nucleotides outside the gene matches: 6. The CDR3 bases are TGTGCCAGCAGTTTGGTCGGGACAGGGGGGGATGAGCAGTTCTTC. This codes for CASSLVGTGGDEQFF.

The CDR3 protein is CSVVGGRDDIQYF. CDR3 nucleotides: TGCAGCGTTGTTGGGGGCAGGGACGACATTCAGTACTTC. This rearrangement joins TRBV29-1 to TRBJ2-4, with D possibly matching TRBD1 (6 bases). Trimming stripped 4 bases from V and 8 bases from J, with 15 bases between. This CDR3 is built from 13 residues. CDR1 is SQVTM and CDR2 is ANQGSEA in the germline V gene.

J is TRBJ1-5 and V is TRBV6-5; 9 positions match TRBD1. CDR1 is MNHEY, CDR2 SVGAGI, per germline. CDR3 length equals 15 residues. The V gene end was trimmed by 5 bases and the J gene end by 3 bases; junction bases not matched to a gene: 5. Here the CDR3 DNA reads TGTGCCAGCAGTCGGACAGGGGAGAACAATCAGCCCCAGCATTTT. Translation gives CASSRTGENNQPQHF.

V is TRBV19 and J is TRBJ1-2; D ambiguous. CDR3 length equals 17 residues. Trimming removed 4 bases from V and 0 bases from J, with 18 bases in between. Germline values: CDR1 LNHDA, CDR2 SQIVND (reference sequence). CDR3 DNA sequence: TGTGCCAGTAGTACAGGATTTGACCCGGCTTCTAACTATGGCTACACCTTC. It is translated as CASSTGFDPASNYGYTF.

V usage is TRBV2 and J usage is TRBJ1-2, with D tentatively TRBD1 (5 bases). Trimming took off 0 bases at V and 4 bases at J, with 9 bases between the two ends. The CDR3 is 14 amino acids. Germline values: CDR1 SNHLY, CDR2 FYNNEI. This chain's CDR3 is CASSEAGPFYGYTF. CDR3 nucleotides: TGTGCCAGCAGTGAAGCGGGGCCTTTCTATGGCTACACCTTC.